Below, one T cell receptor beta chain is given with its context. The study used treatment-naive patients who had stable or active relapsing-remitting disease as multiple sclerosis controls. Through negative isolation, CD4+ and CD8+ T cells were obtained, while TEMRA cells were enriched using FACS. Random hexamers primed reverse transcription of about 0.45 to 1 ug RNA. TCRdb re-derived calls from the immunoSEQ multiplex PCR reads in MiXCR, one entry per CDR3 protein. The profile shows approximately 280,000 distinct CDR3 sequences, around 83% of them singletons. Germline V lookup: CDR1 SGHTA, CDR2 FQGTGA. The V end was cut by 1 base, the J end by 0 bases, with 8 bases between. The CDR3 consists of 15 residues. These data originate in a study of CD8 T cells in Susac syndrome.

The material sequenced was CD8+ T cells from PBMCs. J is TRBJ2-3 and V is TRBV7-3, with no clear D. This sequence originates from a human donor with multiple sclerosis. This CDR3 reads CASSLNLASTDTQYF. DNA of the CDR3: TGTGCCAGCAGCTTAAACTTGGCCAGCACAGATACGCAGTATTTT. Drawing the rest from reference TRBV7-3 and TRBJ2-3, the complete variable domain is GAGVSQTPSNKVTEKGKYVELRCDPISGHTALYWYRQSLGQGPEFLIYFQGTGAADDSGLPNDRFFAVRPEGSVSTLKIQRTERGDSAVYLCASSLNLASTDTQYFGPGTRLTVL.